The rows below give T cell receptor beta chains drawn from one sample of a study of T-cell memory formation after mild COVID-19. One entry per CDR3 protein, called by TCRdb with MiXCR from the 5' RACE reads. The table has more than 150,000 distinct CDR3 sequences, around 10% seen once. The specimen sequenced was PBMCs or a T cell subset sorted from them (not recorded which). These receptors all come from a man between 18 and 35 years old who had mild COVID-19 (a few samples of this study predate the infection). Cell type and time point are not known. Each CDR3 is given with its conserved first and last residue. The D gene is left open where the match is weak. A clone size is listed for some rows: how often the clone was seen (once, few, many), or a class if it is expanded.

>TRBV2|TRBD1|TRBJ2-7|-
CASSDGTGESYEQYF
TGTGCCAGCAGTGATGGGACAGGCGAATCCTACGAGCAGTACTTC
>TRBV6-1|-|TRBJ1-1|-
CASSWGALNTEAFF
TGTGCCAGCAGCTGGGGGGCTTTGAACACTGAAGCTTTCTTT
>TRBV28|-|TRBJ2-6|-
CASSLWSDSGANVLTF
TGTGCCAGCAGTTTATGGTCGGACTCTGGGGCCAACGTCCTGACTTTC
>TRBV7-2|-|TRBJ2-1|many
CASSIWVDNEQFF
TGTGCCAGCAGCATATGGGTCGACAATGAGCAGTTCTTC
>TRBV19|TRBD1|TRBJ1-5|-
CASHSPRQGGQPQHF
TGTGCCAGCCACTCCCCGAGACAGGGAGGTCAGCCCCAGCATTTT
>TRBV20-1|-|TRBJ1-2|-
CSARGVGGHYGYTF
TGCAGTGCTAGAGGCGTCGGAGGACACTATGGCTACACCTTC
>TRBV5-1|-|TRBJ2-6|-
CASSLSDTAGANVLTF
TGCGCCAGCAGCTTGTCCGACACAGCTGGGGCCAACGTCCTGACTTTC
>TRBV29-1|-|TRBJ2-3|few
CSVQPTTDTQYF
TGCAGCGTTCAACCTACCACAGATACGCAGTATTTT
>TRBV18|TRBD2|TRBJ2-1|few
CASSGLAGNEQFF
TGTGCCAGCTCGGGACTAGCCGGCAATGAGCAGTTCTTC
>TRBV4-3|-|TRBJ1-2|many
CASSQDLGDFDYGYTF
TGCGCCAGCAGCCAAGATCTGGGGGACTTTGACTATGGCTACACCTTC
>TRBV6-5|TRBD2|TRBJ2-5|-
CASSSGTYSQETQYF
TGTGCCAGTAGTAGCGGGACCTATTCGCAAGAGACCCAGTACTTC
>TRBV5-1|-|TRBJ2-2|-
CASKTQDRYTGELFF
TGCGCCAGCAAAACGCAGGACAGATACACCGGGGAGCTGTTTTTT
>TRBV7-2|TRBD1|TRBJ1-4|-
CASSYRGLDKKLFF
TGTGCCAGCAGTTACAGGGGTTTGGACAAAAAACTGTTTTTT
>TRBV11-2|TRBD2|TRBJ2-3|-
CASSLWVIAGEDTDTQYF
TGTGCCAGCAGCTTATGGGTCATAGCGGGGGAGGACACAGATACGCAGTATTTT
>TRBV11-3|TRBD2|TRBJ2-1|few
CASSLGTSGAAWDEQFF
TGTGCCAGCAGCTTGGGCACTAGCGGGGCGGCTTGGGATGAGCAGTTCTTC
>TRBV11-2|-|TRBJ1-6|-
CASSVLGSVNSPLHF
TGTGCCAGCAGCGTGCTGGGCAGCGTAAATTCACCCCTCCACTTT
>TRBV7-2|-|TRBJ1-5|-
CASSQTRDQPQHF
TGTGCCAGCAGCCAAACCCGGGATCAGCCCCAGCATTTT
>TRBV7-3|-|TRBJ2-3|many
CASSLDGITDTQYF
TGTGCCAGCAGCTTAGATGGCATCACAGATACGCAGTATTTT
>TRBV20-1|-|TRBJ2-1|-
CSARQPSGDEQFF
TGCAGTGCCAGGCAACCGTCGGGGGACGAGCAGTTCTTC
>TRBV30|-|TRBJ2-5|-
CAWSPGSQETQYF
TGTGCCTGGAGCCCTGGGTCCCAAGAGACCCAGTACTTC
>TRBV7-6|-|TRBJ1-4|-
CASSLAPGLVSPKLFF
TGTGCCAGCAGCTTAGCGCCGGGCCTTGTTTCGCCAAAACTGTTTTTT
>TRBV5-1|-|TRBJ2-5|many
CASSLWTRGETQYF
TGCGCCAGCAGCTTATGGACGCGAGGCGAGACCCAGTACTTC
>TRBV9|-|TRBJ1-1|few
CASSTTDGTEAFF
TGTGCCAGCAGCACCACGGATGGCACTGAAGCTTTCTTT
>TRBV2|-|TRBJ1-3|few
CASSEQGNTIYF
TGTGCCAGCAGTGAACAAGGAAACACCATATATTTT
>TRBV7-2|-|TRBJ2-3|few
CASSPRWSDTQYF
TGTGCCAGCAGCCCCCGGTGGTCAGATACGCAGTATTTT
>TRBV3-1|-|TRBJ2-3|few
CASSQVVTDTQYF
TGTGCCAGCAGCCAAGTTGTAACAGATACGCAGTATTTT
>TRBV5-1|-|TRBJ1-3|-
CASSLDNSGNTIYF
TGCGCCAGCAGCTTGGACAACTCTGGAAACACCATATATTTT
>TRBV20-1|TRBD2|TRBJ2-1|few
CSASLGLAGGQQFF
TGCAGTGCTAGCTTGGGACTAGCGGGGGGACAGCAGTTCTTC